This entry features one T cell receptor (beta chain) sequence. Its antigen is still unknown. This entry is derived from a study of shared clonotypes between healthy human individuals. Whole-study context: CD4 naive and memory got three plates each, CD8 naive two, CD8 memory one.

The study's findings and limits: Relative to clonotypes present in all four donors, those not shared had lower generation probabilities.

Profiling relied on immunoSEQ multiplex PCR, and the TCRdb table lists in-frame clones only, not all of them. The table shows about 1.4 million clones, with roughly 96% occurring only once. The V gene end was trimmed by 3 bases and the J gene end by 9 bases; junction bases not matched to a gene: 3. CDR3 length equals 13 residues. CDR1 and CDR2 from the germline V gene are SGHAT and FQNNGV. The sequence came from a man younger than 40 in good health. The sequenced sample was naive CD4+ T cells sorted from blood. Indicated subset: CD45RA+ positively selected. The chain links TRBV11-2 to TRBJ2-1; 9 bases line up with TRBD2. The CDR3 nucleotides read TGTGCCAGCAGCTTGGGACTAGCTATTGAGCAGTTCTTC. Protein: CASSLGLAIEQFF.